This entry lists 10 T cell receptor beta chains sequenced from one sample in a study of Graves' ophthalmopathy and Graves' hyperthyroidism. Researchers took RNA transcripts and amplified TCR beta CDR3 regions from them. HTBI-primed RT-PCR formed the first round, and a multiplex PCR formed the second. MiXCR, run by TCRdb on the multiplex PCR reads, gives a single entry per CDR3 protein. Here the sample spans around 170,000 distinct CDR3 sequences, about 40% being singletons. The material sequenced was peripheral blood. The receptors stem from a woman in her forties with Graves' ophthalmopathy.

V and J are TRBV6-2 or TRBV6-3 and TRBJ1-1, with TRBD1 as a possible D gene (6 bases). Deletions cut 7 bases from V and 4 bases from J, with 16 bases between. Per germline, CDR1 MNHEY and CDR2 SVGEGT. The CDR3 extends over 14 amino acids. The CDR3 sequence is CASNHGGALTEAFF. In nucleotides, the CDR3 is TGTGCCAGCAACCACGGGGGGGCTCTCACTGAAGCTTTCTTT.

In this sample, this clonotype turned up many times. In DNA, the CDR3 is TGCGCCAGCAGCCCCCAGACAGGGCACACCGGGGAGCTGTTTTTT. It is translated as CASSPQTGHTGELFF. The rearrangement joins TRBV4-3 to TRBJ2-2; TRBD1 aligns across 7 bases. This CDR3 is built from 15 residues. The V and J ends lost 4 bases and 3 bases, in that order; junction bases with no gene match: 5. Germline V CDR1 and CDR2: LGHNA, YSLEER.

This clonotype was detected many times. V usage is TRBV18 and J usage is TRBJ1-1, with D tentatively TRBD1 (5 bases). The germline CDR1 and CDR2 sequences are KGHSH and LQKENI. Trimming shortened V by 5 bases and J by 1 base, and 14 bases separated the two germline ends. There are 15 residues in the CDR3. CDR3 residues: CASSARDFRNTEAFF. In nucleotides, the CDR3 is TGTGCCAGCTCAGCCAGGGATTTTAGGAACACTGAAGCTTTCTTT.

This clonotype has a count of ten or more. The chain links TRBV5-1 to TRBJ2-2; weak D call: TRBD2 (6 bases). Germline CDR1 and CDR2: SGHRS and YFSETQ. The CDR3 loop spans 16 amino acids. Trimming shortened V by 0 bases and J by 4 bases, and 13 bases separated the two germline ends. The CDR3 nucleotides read TGCGCCAGCAGCTTGGGAGGAGGGCTTCCCACCGGGGAGCTGTTTTTT. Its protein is CASSLGGGLPTGELFF.

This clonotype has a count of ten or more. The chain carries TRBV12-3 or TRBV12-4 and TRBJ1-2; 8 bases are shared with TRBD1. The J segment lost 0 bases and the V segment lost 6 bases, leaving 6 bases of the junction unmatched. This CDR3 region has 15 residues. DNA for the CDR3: TGTGCCAGCAGCCGCGCAGGGGGCGCTAACTATGGCTACACCTTC. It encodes CASSRAGGANYGYTF.

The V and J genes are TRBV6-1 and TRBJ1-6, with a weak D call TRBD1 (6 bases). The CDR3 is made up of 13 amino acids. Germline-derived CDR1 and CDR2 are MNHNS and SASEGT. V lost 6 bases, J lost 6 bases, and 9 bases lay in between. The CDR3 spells CASRGHANSPLHF. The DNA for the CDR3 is TGTGCCAGCAGGGGACACGCTAATTCACCCCTCCACTTT.

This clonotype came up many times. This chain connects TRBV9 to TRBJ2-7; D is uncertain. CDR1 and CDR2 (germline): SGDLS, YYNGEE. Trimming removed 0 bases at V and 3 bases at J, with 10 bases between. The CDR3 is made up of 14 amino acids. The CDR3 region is CASSVGGAVYEQYF. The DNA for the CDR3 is TGTGCCAGCAGCGTAGGGGGTGCTGTCTACGAGCAGTACTTC.

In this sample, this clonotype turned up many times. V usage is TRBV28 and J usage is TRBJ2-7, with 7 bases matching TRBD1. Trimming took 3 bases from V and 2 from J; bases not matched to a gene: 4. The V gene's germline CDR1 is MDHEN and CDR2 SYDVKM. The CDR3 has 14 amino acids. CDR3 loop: CASSFGTVTYEQYF. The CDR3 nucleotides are TGTGCCAGCAGTTTCGGGACAGTAACCTACGAGCAGTACTTC.

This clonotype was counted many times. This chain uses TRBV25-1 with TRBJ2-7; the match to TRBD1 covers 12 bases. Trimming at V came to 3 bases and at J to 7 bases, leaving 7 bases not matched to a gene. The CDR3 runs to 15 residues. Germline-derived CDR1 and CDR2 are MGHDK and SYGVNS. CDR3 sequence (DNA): TGTGCCAGCAGTGACCCGGGACAGGGGGCTCGGGAGCAGTACTTC. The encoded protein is CASSDPGQGAREQYF.

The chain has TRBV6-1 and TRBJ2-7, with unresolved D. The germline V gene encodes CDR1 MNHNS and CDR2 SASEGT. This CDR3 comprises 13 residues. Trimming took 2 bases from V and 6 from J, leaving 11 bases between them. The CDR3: CASSELGYGEQYF. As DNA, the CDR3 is TGTGCCAGCAGTGAACTGGGCTATGGCGAGCAGTACTTC.